Following are 15 T cell receptor beta chains from one sample sequenced in a study of blood T cell repertoires in COVID-19. Clones were read by immunoSEQ multiplex PCR, and TCRdb kept only the in-frame ones, dropping some. The sample records 40,000 to 55,000 clones, approximately 91% being singletons. Material: peripheral blood. The origin of the receptors is a human donor in a cohort sampled during active COVID-19.

This clone was seen once. The chain carries TRBV4-1 and TRBJ2-1; 12 positions agree with TRBD2. V lost 1 base, J lost 4 bases, and 2 bases stayed unmatched. Looked up from germline, CDR1 is MGHRA and CDR2 is YSYEKL. The CDR3 runs 16 residues. In DNA form, the CDR3 reads TGCGCCAGCAGCCAAGGGACTAGCGGGACGTACAATGAGCAGTTCTTC. It specifies CASSQGTSGTYNEQFF.

The V gene is TRBV4-2, the J gene TRBJ1-1; 8 positions match TRBD1. The CDR3 extends over 17 amino acids. Germline V CDR1 and CDR2: LGHNA, YNFKEQ. After removal of 0 bases from V and 1 base from J, the junction contained 7 bases not matched to a gene. The CDR3 DNA is TGTGCCAGCAGCCAAGATTATCCCGGACAGGGGAACACTGAAGCTTTCTTT. Amino acids: CASSQDYPGQGNTEAFF.

This chain joins TRBV6-5 and TRBJ2-7; TRBD1 is a possible D gene (6 bases). Trimming stripped 2 bases from V and 4 bases from J, with 9 bases between. The CDR3 length is 13 residues. Germline V gives CDR1 MNHEY, CDR2 SVGAGI. As DNA, the CDR3 is TGTGCCAGCAGTTACCGACAGGCATACGAGCAGTACTTC. It is translated as CASSYRQAYEQYF.

This clone has only one observation. The chain is built from TRBV5-4 and TRBJ2-1; TRBD2 agrees at 14 bases. V lost 0 bases and J lost 2; bases outside the gene matches: 7. The germline gives CDR1 SGHNT, CDR2 YYREEE (reference sequence). The CDR3 is 19 residues long. This chain's CDR3 is CASSLDGLAGGGTYNEQFF. Here the CDR3 DNA reads TGTGCCAGCAGCTTGGATGGACTAGCGGGAGGAGGGACCTACAATGAGCAGTTCTTC.

The V gene is TRBV6-4, the J gene TRBJ1-6; the D gene is possibly TRBD1 (6 bases). CDR3 length: 16 amino acids. V was clipped by 3 bases and J by 9 bases, with 18 bases between them. The V gene's germline CDR1 is MRHNA and CDR2 SNTAGT. Here the CDR3 DNA reads TGTGCCAGCAGTGAACGGGGGGGCCTAGGAGCTTCACCCCTCCACTTT. Translated, it gives CASSERGGLGASPLHF.

This clone was recorded only once. V usage is TRBV6-5 and J usage is TRBJ2-2, with a possible D match to TRBD1 (5 bases). V dropped 8 bases and J dropped 5 bases, with 15 bases sitting between them. The CDR3 extends over 14 amino acids. From germline, CDR1 is MNHEY and CDR2 SVGAGI. CDR3 DNA sequence: TGTGCCAGCGGGGCCATAGGACCGACCGGGGAGCTGTTTTTT. It codes for CASGAIGPTGELFF.

The genes are TRBV4-2 and TRBJ2-7; TRBD2 agrees at 8 bases. Trimming cost V 2 bases and J 5 bases; bases outside gene matches: 8. The CDR3 length is 15 residues. Germline V gene lookup returns CDR1 LGHNA and CDR2 YNFKEQ. In DNA, the CDR3 is TGTGCCAGCAGCCAATCCTTATTAGCGGGAAACGAGCAGTACTTC. Its protein product is CASSQSLLAGNEQYF.

The rearrangement uses TRBV20-1 and TRBJ1-2; D is unresolved. Trimming left V 4 bases short and J 6 bases short, with 9 bases between. The CDR3 runs to 11 residues. Germline lookup yields CDR1 DFQATT and CDR2 SNEGSKA (reference sequence). CDR3 DNA sequence: TGCAGTGCTACCGGGATCCATGGCTACACCTTC. This gives the protein CSATGIHGYTF.

V gene TRBV9 combines with J gene TRBJ1-2; 7 nucleotides match TRBD1. Losses at the gene ends were 0 bases for V and 4 bases for J; bases not matched to a gene: 3. Germline V gives CDR1 SGDLS, CDR2 YYNGEE. The CDR3 sequence is 14 residues long. CDR3 nucleotide sequence: TGTGCCAGCAGCGTAGGGACAGGAGTCTATGGCTACACCTTC. This codes for CASSVGTGVYGYTF.

With regard to this clone: Germline is not matched at one junction end, which may reflect a read error. The chain carries TRBV13 and TRBJ1-2; perhaps TRBD1 as D (5 bases). The CDR3 runs 14 residues. The germline gives CDR1 PRHDT, CDR2 FYEKMQ (reference sequence). The CDR3 reads CASCLGGVGDGYTF. CDR3 nucleotides: TGTGCCAGCTGCTTGGGGGGGGTGGGGGATGGCTACACCTTC. The full variable domain, its missing parts supplied by reference TRBV13 and TRBJ1-2, is AAGVIQSPRHLIKEKRETATLKCYPIPRHDTVYWYQQGPGQDPQFLISFYEKMQSDKGSIPDRFSAQQFSDYHSELNMSSLELGDSALYFCASCLGGVGDGYTFGSGTRLTVV.

The chain is built from TRBV5-1 and TRBJ2-1; no definite D call. CDR3 length equals 12 residues. The V and J ends lost 0 bases and 8 bases respectively, with 6 bases between them. Germline V gene data show CDR1 as SGHRS and CDR2 as YFSETQ. The DNA for the CDR3 is TGCGCCAGCAGCTTGGGTCTTGATGAGCAGTTCTTC. Its translation: CASSLGLDEQFF.

This clone was seen a single time. The gene calls are TRBV24-1 and TRBJ1-2; 11 bases align to TRBD1. Unmatched junction bases numbered 3, after V lost 3 bases and J lost 4 bases. CDR3 size: 15 residues. The germline gives CDR1 KGHDR, CDR2 SFDVKD. CDR3 loop: CATSDTGQGVYGYTF. The CDR3 DNA is TGTGCCACCAGTGATACGGGACAGGGGGTCTATGGCTACACCTTC.

The CDR3 reads CASSLVGTGELFF. The CDR3 nucleotides read TGTGCCAGCAGCTTGGTCGGCACCGGGGAGCTGTTTTTT. The rearrangement joins TRBV5-4 to TRBJ2-2; D uncertain. CDR1 SGHNT and CDR2 YYREEE come from the germline V gene (reference sequence). This CDR3 comprises 13 residues. The V end lost 0 bases, the J end lost 4 bases, and 4 bases lay between the germline ends.

This chain joins TRBV21-1 and TRBJ2-7; the D call in the table, TRBD2, was not verified against the DNA. TRBV21-1 is an annotated pseudogene. CDR3 length: 15 amino acids. CDR3 sequence: CASSKDGPGSYEQYF. In DNA, the CDR3 is TGTGCCAGCAGCAAAGATGGCCCCGGGTCCTACGAGCAGTACTTC.

The gene calls are TRBV3-1 (or the pseudogene TRBV3-2) and TRBJ1-3, with a weak D call TRBD1 (6 bases). V lost 1 base to trimming and J lost 3 bases, with 10 bases between them. Per the germline V gene, CDR1 is LGHDT and CDR2 is YNNKEL (reference sequence). The CDR3 totals 15 residues. The CDR3 here is CASSQGGPSGNTIYF. As DNA, the CDR3 is TGTGCCAGCAGCCAAGGGGGGCCTAGTGGAAACACCATATATTTT.